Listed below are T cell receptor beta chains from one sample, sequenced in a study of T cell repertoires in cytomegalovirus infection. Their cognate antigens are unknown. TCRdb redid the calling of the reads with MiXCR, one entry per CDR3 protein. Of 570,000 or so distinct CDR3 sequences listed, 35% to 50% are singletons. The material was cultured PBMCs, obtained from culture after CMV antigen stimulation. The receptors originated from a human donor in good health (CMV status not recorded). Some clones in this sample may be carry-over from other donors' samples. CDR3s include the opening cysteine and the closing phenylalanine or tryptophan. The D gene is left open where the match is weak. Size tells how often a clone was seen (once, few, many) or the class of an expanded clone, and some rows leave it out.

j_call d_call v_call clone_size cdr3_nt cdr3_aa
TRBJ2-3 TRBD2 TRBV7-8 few TGTGCCAGCAGCTTAACTGGCGGGGGGGCGTATACGCAGTATTTT CASSLTGGGAYTQYF
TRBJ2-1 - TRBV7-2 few TGTGCCAGCAGCCCCATGGCGGGTGACAATGAGCAGTTCTTC CASSPMAGDNEQFF
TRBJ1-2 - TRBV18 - TGTGCCAGCTCACCACCGCAGGGGAGCTATGGCTACACCTTC CASSPPQGSYGYTF
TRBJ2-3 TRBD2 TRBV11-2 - TGTGCCAGCAGCTCCGGGACTAGTACCACCTCAGATACGCAGTATTTT CASSSGTSTTSDTQYF
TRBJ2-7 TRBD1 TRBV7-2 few TGTGCCAGCAGCATGGACAGGGAGATCGACGAGCAGTACTTC CASSMDREIDEQYF
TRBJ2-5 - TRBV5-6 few TGTGCCAGCAGGGGCTGGGACCAAGAGACCCAGTACTTC CASRGWDQETQYF
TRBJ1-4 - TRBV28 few TGTGCCAGCAGTTTTACCGGGGATGAAAAACTGTTTTTT CASSFTGDEKLFF
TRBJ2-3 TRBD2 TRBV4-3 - TGCGCCAGCAGCCAAGAACTAGCGGGGGGCACAGATACGCAGTATTTT CASSQELAGGTDTQYF
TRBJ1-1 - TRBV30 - TGTGCCTGGGGGCTCACGGTGAACACTGAAGCTTTCTTT CAWGLTVNTEAFF
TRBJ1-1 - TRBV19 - TGTGCCAGTAGTATCCCCGCAGCAGATACTGAAGCTTTCTTT CASSIPAADTEAFF
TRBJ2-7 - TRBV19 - TGTGCCAGTAGTGGGTCGAGGTTGAACTCCTACGAGCAGTACTTC CASSGSRLNSYEQYF
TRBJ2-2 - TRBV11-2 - TGTGCCAGCAGCTTACTCTGGGACTTAGACACCGGGGAGCTGTTTTTT CASSLLWDLDTGELFF
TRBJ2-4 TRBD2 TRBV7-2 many TGTGCCAGCAGCTTAGAGGCTAGCGGGGGTGAAAACATTCAGTACTTC CASSLEASGGENIQYF
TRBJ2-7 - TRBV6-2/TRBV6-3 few TGTGCCAGCAGTTACCGGCTAGCGTCCTCCTACGAGCAGTACTTC CASSYRLASSYEQYF
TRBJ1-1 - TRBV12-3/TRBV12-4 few TGTGCCAGCAGTTTAGTAGCAGGAGCTTTCTTT CASSLVAGAFF